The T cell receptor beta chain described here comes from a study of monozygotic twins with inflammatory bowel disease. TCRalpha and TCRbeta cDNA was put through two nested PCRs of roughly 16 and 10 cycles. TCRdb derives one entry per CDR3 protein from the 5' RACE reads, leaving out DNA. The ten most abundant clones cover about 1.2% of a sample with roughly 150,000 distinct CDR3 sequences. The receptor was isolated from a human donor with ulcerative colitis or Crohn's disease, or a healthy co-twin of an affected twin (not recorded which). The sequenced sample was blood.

This chain's CDR3 is CASSLDPGADQPQHF. The chain recombines TRBV7-2 with TRBJ1-5; without DNA, the TCRdb call of TRBD1 cannot be checked. Germline V gene lookup returns CDR1 SGHTA and CDR2 FQGNSA. The CDR3 runs 15 residues.